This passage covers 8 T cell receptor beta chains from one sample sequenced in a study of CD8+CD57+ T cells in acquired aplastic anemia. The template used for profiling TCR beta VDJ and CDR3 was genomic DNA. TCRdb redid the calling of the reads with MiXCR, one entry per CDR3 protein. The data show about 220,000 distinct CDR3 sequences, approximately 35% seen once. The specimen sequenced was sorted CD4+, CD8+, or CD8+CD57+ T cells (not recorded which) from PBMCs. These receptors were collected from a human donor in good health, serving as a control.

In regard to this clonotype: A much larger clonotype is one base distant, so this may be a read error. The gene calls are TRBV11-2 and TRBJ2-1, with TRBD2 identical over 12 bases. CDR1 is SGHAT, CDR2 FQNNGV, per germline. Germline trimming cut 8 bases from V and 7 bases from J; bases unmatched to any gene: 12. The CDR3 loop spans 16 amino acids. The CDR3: CASGSQTSGRSNEQFF. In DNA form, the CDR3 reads TGTGCCAGCGGCTCACAGACTAGCGGGAGATCGAATGAGCAGTTCTTC.

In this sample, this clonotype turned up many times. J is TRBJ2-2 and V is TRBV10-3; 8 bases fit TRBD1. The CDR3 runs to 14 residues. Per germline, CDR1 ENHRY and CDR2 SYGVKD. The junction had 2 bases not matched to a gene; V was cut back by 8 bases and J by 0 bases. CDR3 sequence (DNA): TGTGCCATCCGACAGGGGTCGAACACCGGGGAGCTGTTTTTT. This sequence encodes CAIRQGSNTGELFF.

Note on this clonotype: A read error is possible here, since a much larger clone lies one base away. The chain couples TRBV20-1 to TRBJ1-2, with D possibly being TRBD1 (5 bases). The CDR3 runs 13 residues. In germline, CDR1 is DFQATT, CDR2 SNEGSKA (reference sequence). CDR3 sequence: CSAREEGFYGYIF. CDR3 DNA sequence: TGCAGTGCTAGAGAAGAGGGGTTCTATGGCTACATCTTC.

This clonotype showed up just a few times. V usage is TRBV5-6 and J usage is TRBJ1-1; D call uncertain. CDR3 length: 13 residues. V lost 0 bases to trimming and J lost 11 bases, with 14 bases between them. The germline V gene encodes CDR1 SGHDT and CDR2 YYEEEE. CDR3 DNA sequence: TGTGCCAGCAGCTTGGTCGGGGTTCAACAGGCTTTCTTT. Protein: CASSLVGVQQAFF.

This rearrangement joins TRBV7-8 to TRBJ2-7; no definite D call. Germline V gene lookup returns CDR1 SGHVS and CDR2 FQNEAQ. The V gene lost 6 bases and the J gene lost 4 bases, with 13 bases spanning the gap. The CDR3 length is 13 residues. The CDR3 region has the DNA TGTGCCAGCAGTTACCTCCCAGTTTACGAGCAGTACTTC. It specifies CASSYLPVYEQYF.

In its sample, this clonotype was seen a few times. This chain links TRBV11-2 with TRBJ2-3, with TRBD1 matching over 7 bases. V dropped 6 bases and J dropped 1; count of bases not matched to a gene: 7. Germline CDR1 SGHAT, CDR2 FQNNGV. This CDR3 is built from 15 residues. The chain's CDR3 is CASRGTAKRTDTQYF. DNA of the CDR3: TGTGCCAGCAGGGGGACAGCCAAGCGCACAGATACGCAGTATTTT. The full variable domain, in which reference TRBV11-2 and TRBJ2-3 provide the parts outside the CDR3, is EAGVAQSPRYKIIEKRQSVAFWCNPISGHATLYWYQQILGQGPKLLIQFQNNGVVDDSQLPKDRFSAERLKGVDSTLKIQPAKLEDSAVYLCASRGTAKRTDTQYFGPGTRLTVL.

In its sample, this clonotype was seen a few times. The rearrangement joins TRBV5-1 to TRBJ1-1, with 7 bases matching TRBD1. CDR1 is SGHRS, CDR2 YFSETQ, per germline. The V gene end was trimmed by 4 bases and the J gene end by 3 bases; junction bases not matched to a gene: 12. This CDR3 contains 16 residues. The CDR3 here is CASSERRGRGDTEAFF. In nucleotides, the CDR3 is TGCGCCAGCAGCGAGAGGAGGGGGCGGGGGGACACTGAAGCTTTCTTT.

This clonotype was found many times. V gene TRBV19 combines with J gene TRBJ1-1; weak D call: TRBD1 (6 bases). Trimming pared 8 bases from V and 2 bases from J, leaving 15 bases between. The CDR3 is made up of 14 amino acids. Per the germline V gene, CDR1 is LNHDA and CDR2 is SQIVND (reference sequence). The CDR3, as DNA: TGTGCCAGTGCCAGAGGGGGTCTCAACACTGAAGCTTTCTTT. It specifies CASARGGLNTEAFF.